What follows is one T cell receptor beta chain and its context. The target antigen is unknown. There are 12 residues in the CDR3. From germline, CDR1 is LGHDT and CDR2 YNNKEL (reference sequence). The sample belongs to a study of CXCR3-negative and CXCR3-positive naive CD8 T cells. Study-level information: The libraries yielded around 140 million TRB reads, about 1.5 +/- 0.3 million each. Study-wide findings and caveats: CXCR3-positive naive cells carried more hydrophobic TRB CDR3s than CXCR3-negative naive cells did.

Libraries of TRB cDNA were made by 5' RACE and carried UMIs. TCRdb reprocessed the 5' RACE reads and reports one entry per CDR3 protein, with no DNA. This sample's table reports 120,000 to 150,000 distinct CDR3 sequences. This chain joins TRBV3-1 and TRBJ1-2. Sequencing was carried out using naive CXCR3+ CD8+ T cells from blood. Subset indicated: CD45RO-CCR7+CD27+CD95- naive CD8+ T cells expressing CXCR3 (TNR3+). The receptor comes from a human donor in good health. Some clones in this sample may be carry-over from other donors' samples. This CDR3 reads CASSQGWDGYTF.